Listed below are T cell receptor beta chains from one sample, sequenced in a study of T cell changes during pregnancy in multiple sclerosis. Produced via immunoSEQ multiplex PCR; TCRdb's table is partial and in-frame only. The sample lists 55,000 to 80,000 clones; 80% to 95% were seen once. The specimen comprised CD8+ T cells from peripheral blood mononuclear cells, sampled in the second trimester of pregnancy. All receptors come from a female donor with multiple sclerosis, enrolled in a pregnancy study. Both conserved end residues are part of each CDR3. The D gene is left open where the match is weak. A row's size may be missing; if present it is once, few, many or a size class.

clone_size j_call v_call d_call cdr3_nt cdr3_aa
- TRBJ1-2 TRBV9 - TGTGCCAGCAGCGACGAGGACAGTACTAACTATGGCTACACCTTC CASSDEDSTNYGYTF
- TRBJ1-2 TRBV7-8 TRBD1 TGTGCCAGCAGCTTTACCGGGACAGGGGTTGAGGGCTACACCTTC CASSFTGTGVEGYTF
- TRBJ2-1 TRBV27 - TGTGCCAGCAGTCTTCCTGGTCAGGGGCAGTTCTTC CASSLPGQGQFF
- TRBJ2-1 TRBV19 TRBD2 TGTGCCAGTAGTTGGGGGGGGTTTGAGCAGTTCTTC CASSWGGFEQFF
- TRBJ1-1 TRBV4-1 - TGCGCCAGCAGCCAATACAGGTCAGGGATAGTCACTGAAGCTTTCTTT CASSQYRSGIVTEAFF
- TRBJ2-3 TRBV19 TRBD2 TGTGCCAGTAGTCTCATTAGCGGGAGTTGGGATACGCAGTATTTT CASSLISGSWDTQYF
- TRBJ1-4 TRBV7-9 TRBD1 TGTGCCAGCAGCTTAGCGGAACAGGGGGCTTATGAAAAACTGTTTTTT CASSLAEQGAYEKLFF
few TRBJ1-5 TRBV19 - TGTGCCAGTAGTATGCACCATTACGCCCCAGATCAGCCCCAGCATTTT CASSMHHYAPDQPQHF
- TRBJ2-2 TRBV13 TRBD2 TGTGCCAGCAGCTTAGGGACTAGCGGGAGTTGGGCCGGGGAGCTGTTTTTT CASSLGTSGSWAGELFF
- TRBJ1-5 TRBV6-1 - TGTGCCAGCAGCGCCGACAATGGGGCCTATCAGCCCCAGCATTTT CASSADNGAYQPQHF
- TRBJ2-3 TRBV5-8 - TGTGCCAGCAGCTTGGGGCAGGGGAGCACAGATACGCAGTATTTT CASSLGQGSTDTQYF
- TRBJ2-7 TRBV19 - TGTGCCAGTAGTATAGGGGCTCAGGGCTACGAGCAGTACTTC CASSIGAQGYEQYF
- TRBJ1-4 TRBV7-9 TRBD1 TGTGCCAGCAGCTTGGACAGGGCTAATGAAAAACTGTTTTTT CASSLDRANEKLFF
once TRBJ1-5 TRBV5-1 TRBD1 TGCGCCAGCAGCATGTCAGGGGGCGATCAGCCCCAGCATTTT CASSMSGGDQPQHF
- TRBJ2-1 TRBV7-9 TRBD2 TGTGCCAGCAGCTTAGTTATCCTGACTAGCGGGAGAAACAATGAGCAGTTCTTC CASSLVILTSGRNNEQFF
- TRBJ1-1 TRBV7-8 - TGTGCCAGCAGCTCGGGAATTTCAAACACTGAAGCTTTCTTT CASSSGISNTEAFF
once TRBJ1-2 TRBV30 - TGTGCCTGGAGTGGGGGAGGGGGAATCCCCCACTATGGCTACACCTTC CAWSGGGGIPHYGYTF
- TRBJ2-7 TRBV5-4 TRBD2 TGTGCCAGCAGCTTGGGTGGAGCGGGGAGTCAGTACGAGCAGTACTTC CASSLGGAGSQYEQYF
- TRBJ2-1 TRBV2 TRBD2 TGTGCCAGCAGCGCACCGGGACTAGCGGGACTTTCTTCCTACAATGAGCAGTTCTTC CASSAPGLAGLSSYNEQFF
- TRBJ2-1 TRBV7-9 - TGTGCCAGCAGCCCCGCGTACAATGAGCAGTTCTTC CASSPAYNEQFF
- TRBJ1-2 TRBV2 - TGTGCCAGCAGTCGACAGGACTATGGCTACACCTTC CASSRQDYGYTF
- TRBJ1-1 TRBV30 - TGTGCCTGGAGTGTAGTTTCGGTAGGGGGATCTGAAGCTTTCTTT CAWSVVSVGGSEAFF
- TRBJ2-2 TRBV6-4 TRBD2 TGTGCCAGCAGTGAACTAGCGGGAAGTGGGGAGCTGTTTTTT CASSELAGSGELFF
- TRBJ2-3 TRBV9 TRBD2 TGTGCCAGCAGCGTAAAGCTAGCGGGGCAATCAGATACGCAGTATTTT CASSVKLAGQSDTQYF
- TRBJ1-2 TRBV28 - TGTGCCGCTAGGGGGAATGGCTACACCTTC CAARGNGYTF
- TRBJ2-1 TRBV5-6 TRBD2 TGTGCCAGCAGTTGGGGACTAGCGGGAACCTACAATGAGCAGTTCTTC CASSWGLAGTYNEQFF
- TRBJ2-3 TRBV27 TRBD1 TGTGCCAGCAGTCAGACAGGGTTGGGGCGGGATACGCAGTATTTT CASSQTGLGRDTQYF
- TRBJ2-1 TRBV5-6 TRBD2 TGTGCCAGCAGCCCCGGGACTAGCGGTGCTAATGAGCAGTTCTTC CASSPGTSGANEQFF
once TRBJ2-7 TRBV5-1 TRBD1 TGCGCCAGCAGCTTGGCGGACAGGGGGCTCGACGAGCAGTACTTC CASSLADRGLDEQYF
- TRBJ1-1 TRBV27 - TGTGCCAGCAGTTTTTCGGGGAACACTGAAGCTTTCTTT CASSFSGNTEAFF
- TRBJ2-1 TRBV7-9 TRBD1 TGTGCCAGCAGCTTCCCTGACAGGGGAAGCAATGAGCAGTTCTTC CASSFPDRGSNEQFF
- TRBJ2-1 TRBV27 TRBD1 TGTGCCAGCAGTTTAAGGGGACAGAGTAGTAATGAGCAGTTCTTC CASSLRGQSSNEQFF
- TRBJ2-5 TRBV4-3 TRBD1 TGCGCCAGCAGACAGGGGGAGACCCAGTACTTC CASRQGETQYF
- TRBJ2-5 TRBV28 - TGTGCCAGCAGTTTAAGTACAGGAGTAGAGACCCAGTACTTC CASSLSTGVETQYF
- TRBJ2-1 TRBV27 - TGTGCCAGCAGTATTGACTTCTCGCCATACAATGAGCAGTTCTTC CASSIDFSPYNEQFF
- TRBJ2-5 TRBV12-5 TRBD1 TGTGCTAGTGGTTTGGGACAGGGTTGGGCCCAGTACTTC CASGLGQGWAQYF
- TRBJ1-5 TRBV30 TRBD1 TGTGCCTGGACCCAGGGGGGCAATCAGCCCCAGCATTTT CAWTQGGNQPQHF
once TRBJ2-7 TRBV15 TRBD2 TGTGCCACAAAGCCGGACCCGGGGGGCTCCTACGAGCAGTACTTC CATKPDPGGSYEQYF
- TRBJ1-4 TRBV27 - TGTGCCAGCCGAACTGTTGCAACTAATGAAAAACTGTTTTTT CASRTVATNEKLFF
- TRBJ2-7 TRBV5-8 - TGTGCCACCGGGTTTCGAGTTGGCTTAAGCGAGCAGTACTTC CATGFRVGLSEQYF
- TRBJ1-1 TRBV6-1 TRBD1 TGTGCCAGCAGTGACCTCCCCGGGACAGGGGGCGCTTTGAACACTGAAGCTTTCTTT CASSDLPGTGGALNTEAFF
- TRBJ2-3 TRBV7-2 - TGTGCCAGCAGCCACCGGAGGGCCGGGGCAGATACGCAGTATTTT CASSHRRAGADTQYF
- TRBJ1-1 TRBV19 - TGTGCCAGTAGTTTAGGGTCGGGGACTGAAGCTTTCTTT CASSLGSGTEAFF
- TRBJ2-3 TRBV9 TRBD2 TGTGCCAGCAGCTCTCGGACTAGCGGGAGGGCGGCAGATACGCAGTATTTT CASSSRTSGRAADTQYF
- TRBJ2-7 TRBV10-3 - TGTGCCATCAGAGAGGCCAGCGCAGGGGATAGCGGGGAGCAGTACTTC CAIREASAGDSGEQYF
- TRBJ2-7 TRBV6-4 TRBD1 TGTGCCAGCAGCCAAACAGGGGGCGAATACGAGCAGTACTTC CASSQTGGEYEQYF
- TRBJ1-2 TRBV6-1 TRBD1 TGTGCCAGCAGTGAAGCGGCAGGGGGGAACTATGGCTACACCTTC CASSEAAGGNYGYTF
once TRBJ1-1 TRBV11-2 - TGTGCCAGCAGCTTAAGGCGACAGGTCACTGAAGCTTTCTTT CASSLRRQVTEAFF
- TRBJ1-1 TRBV19 - TGTGCCAGTGTTCAGAACACTGAAGCTTTCTTT CASVQNTEAFF